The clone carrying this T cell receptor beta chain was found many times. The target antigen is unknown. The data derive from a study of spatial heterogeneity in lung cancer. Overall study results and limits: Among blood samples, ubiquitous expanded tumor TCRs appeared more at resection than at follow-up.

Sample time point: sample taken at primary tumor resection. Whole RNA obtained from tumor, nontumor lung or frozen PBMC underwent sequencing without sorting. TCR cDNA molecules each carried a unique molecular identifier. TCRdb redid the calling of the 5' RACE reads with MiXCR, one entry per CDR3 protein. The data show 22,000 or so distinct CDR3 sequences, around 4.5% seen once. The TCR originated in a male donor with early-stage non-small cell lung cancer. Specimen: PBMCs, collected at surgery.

CDR3 amino acids: CASRDGTVNTEAFF. CDR3 DNA sequence: TGTGCCAGCAGGGACGGGACAGTGAACACTGAAGCTTTCTTT. The chain links TRBV7-3 to TRBJ1-1, with 7 bases aligning to TRBD1. Trimming at V came to 6 bases and at J to 0 bases, leaving 4 bases not matched to a gene. Per the germline V gene, CDR1 is SGHTA and CDR2 is FQGTGA. The CDR3 length is 14 residues.